These 20 T cell receptor beta chains originate from one sample sequenced in a study of T cell repertoires in cytomegalovirus infection. TCRdb re-analysed the reads in MiXCR, keeping a single row per CDR3 protein. Of hundreds of thousands of distinct CDR3 sequences listed, approximately 10% were seen once; the top ten hold around 2.5%. The sequencing sample was made of PBMCs. The receptors derive from a human donor in good health (CMV status not recorded). Some clones in this sample may be carry-over from other donors' samples.

This clonotype was recorded many times. This chain connects TRBV28 to TRBJ1-2; D is uncertain. V was cut by 0 bases and J by 3 bases, with 8 bases left in between. The CDR3 sequence is 14 residues long. CDR1 and CDR2 (germline): MDHEN, SYDVKM. As DNA, the CDR3 is TGTGCCAGCAGTTTATGGCCTGGGGACTATGGCTACACCTTC. As protein: CASSLWPGDYGYTF.

This clonotype was counted ten times or more. The V and J genes are TRBV7-2 and TRBJ1-5; maybe TRBD1 (5 bases). Trimming took off 5 bases at V and 4 bases at J, with 12 bases between the two ends. Germline values: CDR1 SGHTA, CDR2 FQGNSA. The CDR3 extends over 14 amino acids. The CDR3 DNA reads as TGTGCCAGCAGCGTCGGGACGGTGAATCAGCCCCAGCATTTT. It yields the protein CASSVGTVNQPQHF.

This clonotype was found many times. The genes are TRBV7-9 and TRBJ2-5; 9 bases align to TRBD1. CDR1 is SEHNR, CDR2 FQNEAQ, per germline (reference sequence). J gave up 1 base and V 3 bases, and 6 bases lay outside the gene matches. The CDR3 contains 16 residues. In DNA, the CDR3 is TGTGCCAGCAGCTTGAGAACAGGGGGCCTCCAAGAGACCCAGTACTTC. Translation: CASSLRTGGLQETQYF.

In this sample, this clonotype turned up many times. The chain links TRBV7-2 to TRBJ2-2; maybe TRBD1 (6 bases). Per the germline V gene, CDR1 is SGHTA and CDR2 is FQGNSA. The CDR3 is 13 residues long. The ends were cut back, 4 bases at V and 7 bases at J, with 10 bases in the middle. CDR3 sequence reads: CASSSTGGGELFF. The CDR3 DNA is TGTGCCAGCAGCTCGACAGGCGGCGGGGAGCTGTTTTTT.

This chain connects TRBV10-3 to TRBJ2-7; possibly TRBD1 for D (5 bases). The CDR3 loop spans 13 amino acids. V was pared by 7 bases and J by 5 bases, with 15 bases between. Per the germline V gene, CDR1 is ENHRY and CDR2 is SYGVKD. In nucleotides, the CDR3 is TGTGCCATCAAGGGCCAAGGGGTCCACGAGCAGTACGTC. This translates into CAIKGQGVHEQYV.

This clonotype was detected ten times or more. The rearrangement links TRBV28 to TRBJ2-7; D is possibly TRBD1 (6 bases). The germline V and J ends were trimmed by 5 bases and 6 bases, with 11 bases remaining between them. Germline loops: CDR1 MDHEN, CDR2 SYDVKM. The CDR3 runs to 12 residues. This CDR3 is CASSRGQREQYV. For the CDR3, the DNA is TGTGCCAGCAGTCGTGGACAGCGCGAGCAGTACGTC.

This clonotype occurred many times. V gene TRBV7-9 combines with J gene TRBJ1-3; the match to TRBD1 covers 8 bases. CDR1 and CDR2 (germline): SEHNR, FQNEAQ (reference sequence). The CDR3 extends over 16 amino acids. The trim removed 4 bases at V and 2 bases at J, leaving 7 bases unmatched. CDR3 sequence (DNA): TGTGCCAGCAGCTCCAGGACAGGGAGCGCTGGAAACACCATATATTTT. Its protein product is CASSSRTGSAGNTIYF.

There are many counts of this clonotype. V usage is TRBV29-1 and J usage is TRBJ2-7; 8 bases align to TRBD1. The germline V gene encodes CDR1 SQVTM and CDR2 ANQGSEA. Trimming cost V 2 bases and J 3 bases; bases outside gene matches: 12. The CDR3 runs to 16 residues. CDR3 DNA sequence: TGCAGCGTTGAACCTGATTTGGGACAGGCCCGCTACGAGCAGTACTTC. Its protein product is CSVEPDLGQARYEQYF.

V and J are TRBV2 and TRBJ2-2, with 10 bases identical to TRBD1. V lost 4 bases and J lost 7; bases outside the gene matches: 9. CDR3 length: 16 residues. CDR1 is SNHLY and CDR2 is FYNNEI in the germline V gene. The DNA for the CDR3 is TGTGCCAGCAGTGCGTGGACAGGGGGAACCGACGGGGAGCTGTTTTTT. It specifies CASSAWTGGTDGELFF. Drawing the rest from reference TRBV2 and TRBJ2-2, the complete variable domain is EPEVTQTPSHQVTQMGQEVILRCVPISNHLYFYWYRQILGQKVEFLVSFYNNEISEKSEIFDDQFSVERPDGSNFTLKIRSTKLEDSAMYFCASSAWTGGTDGELFFGEGSRLTVL.

This clonotype was observed at least ten times. V is TRBV13 and J is TRBJ1-1; 9 bases line up with TRBD1. The CDR3 contains 17 residues. Germline CDR1 is PRHDT and CDR2 is FYEKMQ (reference sequence). V lost 5 bases, J lost 4 bases, and 14 bases stayed unmatched. The CDR3 spells CASSPRGQGLGATEAFF. The CDR3 DNA sequence: TGTGCCAGCAGCCCTAGGGGACAGGGACTTGGGGCCACTGAAGCTTTCTTT.

This sequence joins TRBV20-1 and TRBJ2-1; tentatively, D is TRBD2 (5 bases). The CDR3 has 14 residues. Germline V gene lookup returns CDR1 DFQATT and CDR2 SNEGSKA (reference sequence). The ends were cut back, 2 bases at V and 2 bases at J, with 10 bases in the middle. The CDR3 coding sequence is TGCAGTGCTAGATCGCCCGGGACCTACAATGAGCAGTTCTTC. It codes for CSARSPGTYNEQFF.

The chain links TRBV7-9 to TRBJ1-1; D is unresolved. CDR1 SEHNR and CDR2 FQNEAQ come from the germline V gene (reference sequence). The CDR3 runs 13 residues. The V end was cut by 8 bases, the J end by 1 base, with 11 bases between. The CDR3 sequence: CASRSRGNTEAFF. CDR3 sequence (DNA): TGTGCCAGCCGCTCGCGGGGGAACACTGAAGCTTTCTTT.

This clonotype was found many times. The V and J genes are TRBV7-9 and TRBJ2-5; no firm D call. There are 14 residues in the CDR3. The germline V gene has CDR1 SEHNR and CDR2 FQNEAQ (reference sequence). V was shortened by 1 base and J by 5 bases, with 11 bases between the two germline ends. CDR3 amino acids: CASSLGSVTETQYF. In DNA, the CDR3 is TGTGCCAGCAGCTTAGGTTCGGTGACGGAGACCCAGTACTTC. Variable domain in full (rest from reference TRBV7-9 and TRBJ2-5): DTGVSQNPRHKITKRGQNVTFRCDPISEHNRLYWYRQTLGQGPEFLTYFQNEAQLEKSRLLSDRFSAERPKGSFSTLEIQRTEQGDSAMYLCASSLGSVTETQYFGPGTRLLVL.

This clonotype was seen at least ten times. The genes are TRBV7-6 and TRBJ1-1, with D tentatively TRBD1 (5 bases). The CDR3 runs 15 residues. Germline-derived CDR1 and CDR2 are SGHVS and FNYEAQ. Trimming took off 5 bases at V and 6 bases at J, with 19 bases between the two ends. This CDR3 reads CASSPSTGDGSEAFF. The CDR3 DNA reads TGTGCCAGCAGCCCTAGTACAGGTGATGGATCTGAAGCTTTCTTT.

With respect to this clonotype: A much larger clone lies one base from this, so it may be a read error. The CDR3 region is CASSLTVMNTETFF. The CDR3 bases are TGTGCCAGCAGTTTGACGGTCATGAACACTGAAACTTTCTTT. The chain recombines TRBV28 with TRBJ1-1, with no clear D. The CDR3 consists of 14 residues. Looked up from germline, CDR1 is MDHEN and CDR2 is SYDVKM.

This clonotype was seen repeatedly, ten times or more. The J gene is TRBJ1-1, the V gene TRBV28; D is unresolved. CDR3 length equals 15 residues. Germline loops: CDR1 MDHEN, CDR2 SYDVKM. V lost 3 bases to trimming and J lost 1 base, with 12 bases between them. This chain's CDR3 is CASSFYAAPNTEAFF. Here the CDR3 DNA reads TGTGCCAGCAGTTTCTATGCAGCCCCGAACACTGAAGCTTTCTTT.

The rearrangement links TRBV14 to TRBJ1-5; D may be TRBD1 (5 bases). V lost 4 bases and J lost 3, with 13 bases in between. The CDR3 has 15 residues. Looked up from germline, CDR1 is SGHDN and CDR2 is FVKESK. The CDR3 nucleotides read TGTGCCAGCAGCCTCGGGGGAGGTAACAATCAGCCCCAGCATTTT. This codes for CASSLGGGNNQPQHF. The full variable domain, in which reference TRBV14 and TRBJ1-5 provide the parts outside the CDR3, is EAGVTQFPSHSVIEKGQTVTLRCDPISGHDNLYWYRRVMGKEIKFLLHFVKESKQDESGMPNNRFLAERTGGTYSTLKVQPAELEDSGVYFCASSLGGGNNQPQHFGDGTRLSIL.

The gene calls are TRBV12-3 or TRBV12-4 and TRBJ1-2; a possible D gene is TRBD1 (6 bases). There are 15 residues in the CDR3. Trimming took 6 bases from V and 4 from J, leaving 18 bases between them. For the CDR3, the DNA is TGTGCCAGCAGGACAAACAGGGACTACTTCTATGGCTACACCTTC. This codes for CASRTNRDYFYGYTF.

This clonotype was observed a single time. CDR3 in amino acids: CASSSLPTGRETQYF. CDR3 bases: TGTGCCAGCAGCTCCCTCCCGACAGGGCGAGAGACCCAGTACTTC. V is TRBV7-3 and J is TRBJ2-5; 7 nucleotides match TRBD1. Germline V CDR1 and CDR2: SGHTA, FQGTGA. With V trimmed by 4 bases and J by 4 bases, 9 bases remained unmatched. This CDR3 contains 15 residues.

This clonotype appeared many times. The CDR3 nucleotides are TGTGCCAGCAGCTTATCGTACAGGGAGGCTCAGCCCCAGCATTTT. Translated: CASSLSYREAQPQHF. The rearrangement links TRBV7-2 to TRBJ1-5; the D gene is possibly TRBD1 (6 bases). Germline loops: CDR1 SGHTA, CDR2 FQGNSA. The CDR3 is 15 residues long. V lost 2 bases to trimming and J lost 6 bases, with 14 bases between them. The whole variable domain, remainder taken from reference TRBV7-2 and TRBJ1-5, is GAGVSQSPSNKVTEKGKDVELRCDPISGHTALYWYRQSLGQGLEFLIYFQGNSAPDKSGLPSDRFSAERTGGSVSTLTIQRTQQEDSAVYLCASSLSYREAQPQHFGDGTRLSIL.